The subject of this entry is one T cell receptor beta chain. Its target is unknown. The record originates from a study of shared clonotypes between healthy human individuals. Study-wide background: Per donor, CD8 memory used one plate, CD8 naive used two, CD4 memory used three and CD4 naive used three.

V lost 2 bases to trimming and J lost 4 bases, with 23 bases between them. CDR1 and CDR2 from the germline V gene are SGHNT and YYREEE (reference sequence). The CDR3 covers 18 residues. Study-level findings and limits: Clonotypes that were shared across a handful of donors made up around 5.5% of naive CD4 clonotypes.

The protocol was immunoSEQ multiplex PCR, while the TCRdb copy is restricted to in-frame clones and leaves out a portion. The data contain about 1.5 million clones, over 95% of them seen just once; the ten biggest clones take up over 1%. Sequencing was performed on naive CD4+ T cells sorted from blood. The subset here: CD45RA+ positively selected. The origin of this receptor is a man aged 30 to 39 in good health. This chain links TRBV5-4 with TRBJ2-3; weak D call: TRBD2 (6 bases). The CDR3 sequence is CASSFILYGGKVPDTQYF. The CDR3 nucleotides are TGTGCCAGCAGCTTCATTCTGTATGGCGGGAAGGTCCCAGATACGCAGTATTTT.